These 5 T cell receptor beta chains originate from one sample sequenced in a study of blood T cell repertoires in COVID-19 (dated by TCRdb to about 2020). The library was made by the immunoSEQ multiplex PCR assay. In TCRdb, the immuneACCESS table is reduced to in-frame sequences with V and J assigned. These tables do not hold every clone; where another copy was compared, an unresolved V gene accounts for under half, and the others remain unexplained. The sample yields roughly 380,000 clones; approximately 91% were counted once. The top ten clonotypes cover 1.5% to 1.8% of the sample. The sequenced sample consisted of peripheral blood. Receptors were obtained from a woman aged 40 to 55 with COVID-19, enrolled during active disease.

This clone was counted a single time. CDR3 coding DNA: TGTGCCAGCAGCTACGGGGGAATGAGGAATGAGCAGTTCTTC. This codes for CASSYGGMRNEQFF. The chain uses TRBV7-2 and TRBJ2-1, with TRBD2 as a possible D gene (6 bases). CDR3 length: 14 amino acids. Trimming pared 4 bases from V and 7 bases from J, leaving 14 bases between. Per germline, CDR1 SGHTA and CDR2 FQGNSA.

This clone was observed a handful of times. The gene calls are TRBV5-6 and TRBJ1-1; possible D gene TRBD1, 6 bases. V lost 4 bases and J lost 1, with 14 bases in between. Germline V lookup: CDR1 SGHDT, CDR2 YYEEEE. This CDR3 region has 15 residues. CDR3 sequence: CASSLTWTANTEAFF. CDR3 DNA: TGTGCCAGCAGCCTAACGTGGACAGCGAACACTGAAGCTTTCTTT.

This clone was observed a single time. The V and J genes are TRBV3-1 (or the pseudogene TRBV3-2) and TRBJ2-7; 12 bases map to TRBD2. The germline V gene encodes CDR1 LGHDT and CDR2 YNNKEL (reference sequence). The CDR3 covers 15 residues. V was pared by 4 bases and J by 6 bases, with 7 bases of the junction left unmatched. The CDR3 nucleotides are TGTGCCAGCAGCCTCCCAGGACTAGCGGGGTTCGAGCAGTACTTC. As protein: CASSLPGLAGFEQYF.

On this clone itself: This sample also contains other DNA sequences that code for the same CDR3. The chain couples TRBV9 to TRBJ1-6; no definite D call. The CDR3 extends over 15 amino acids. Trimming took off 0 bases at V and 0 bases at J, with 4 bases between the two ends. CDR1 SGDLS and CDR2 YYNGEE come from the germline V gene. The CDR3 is CASSVGSSYNSPLHF. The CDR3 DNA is TGTGCCAGCAGCGTAGGCAGCTCCTATAATTCACCCCTCCACTTT.

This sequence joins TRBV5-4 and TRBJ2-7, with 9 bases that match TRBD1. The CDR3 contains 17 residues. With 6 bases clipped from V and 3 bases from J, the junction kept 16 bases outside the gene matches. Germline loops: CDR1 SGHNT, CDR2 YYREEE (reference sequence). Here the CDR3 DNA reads TGTGCCAGCAACCCACGCTCGACCGGGACAGGGCTCTACGAGCAGTACTTC. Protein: CASNPRSTGTGLYEQYF.